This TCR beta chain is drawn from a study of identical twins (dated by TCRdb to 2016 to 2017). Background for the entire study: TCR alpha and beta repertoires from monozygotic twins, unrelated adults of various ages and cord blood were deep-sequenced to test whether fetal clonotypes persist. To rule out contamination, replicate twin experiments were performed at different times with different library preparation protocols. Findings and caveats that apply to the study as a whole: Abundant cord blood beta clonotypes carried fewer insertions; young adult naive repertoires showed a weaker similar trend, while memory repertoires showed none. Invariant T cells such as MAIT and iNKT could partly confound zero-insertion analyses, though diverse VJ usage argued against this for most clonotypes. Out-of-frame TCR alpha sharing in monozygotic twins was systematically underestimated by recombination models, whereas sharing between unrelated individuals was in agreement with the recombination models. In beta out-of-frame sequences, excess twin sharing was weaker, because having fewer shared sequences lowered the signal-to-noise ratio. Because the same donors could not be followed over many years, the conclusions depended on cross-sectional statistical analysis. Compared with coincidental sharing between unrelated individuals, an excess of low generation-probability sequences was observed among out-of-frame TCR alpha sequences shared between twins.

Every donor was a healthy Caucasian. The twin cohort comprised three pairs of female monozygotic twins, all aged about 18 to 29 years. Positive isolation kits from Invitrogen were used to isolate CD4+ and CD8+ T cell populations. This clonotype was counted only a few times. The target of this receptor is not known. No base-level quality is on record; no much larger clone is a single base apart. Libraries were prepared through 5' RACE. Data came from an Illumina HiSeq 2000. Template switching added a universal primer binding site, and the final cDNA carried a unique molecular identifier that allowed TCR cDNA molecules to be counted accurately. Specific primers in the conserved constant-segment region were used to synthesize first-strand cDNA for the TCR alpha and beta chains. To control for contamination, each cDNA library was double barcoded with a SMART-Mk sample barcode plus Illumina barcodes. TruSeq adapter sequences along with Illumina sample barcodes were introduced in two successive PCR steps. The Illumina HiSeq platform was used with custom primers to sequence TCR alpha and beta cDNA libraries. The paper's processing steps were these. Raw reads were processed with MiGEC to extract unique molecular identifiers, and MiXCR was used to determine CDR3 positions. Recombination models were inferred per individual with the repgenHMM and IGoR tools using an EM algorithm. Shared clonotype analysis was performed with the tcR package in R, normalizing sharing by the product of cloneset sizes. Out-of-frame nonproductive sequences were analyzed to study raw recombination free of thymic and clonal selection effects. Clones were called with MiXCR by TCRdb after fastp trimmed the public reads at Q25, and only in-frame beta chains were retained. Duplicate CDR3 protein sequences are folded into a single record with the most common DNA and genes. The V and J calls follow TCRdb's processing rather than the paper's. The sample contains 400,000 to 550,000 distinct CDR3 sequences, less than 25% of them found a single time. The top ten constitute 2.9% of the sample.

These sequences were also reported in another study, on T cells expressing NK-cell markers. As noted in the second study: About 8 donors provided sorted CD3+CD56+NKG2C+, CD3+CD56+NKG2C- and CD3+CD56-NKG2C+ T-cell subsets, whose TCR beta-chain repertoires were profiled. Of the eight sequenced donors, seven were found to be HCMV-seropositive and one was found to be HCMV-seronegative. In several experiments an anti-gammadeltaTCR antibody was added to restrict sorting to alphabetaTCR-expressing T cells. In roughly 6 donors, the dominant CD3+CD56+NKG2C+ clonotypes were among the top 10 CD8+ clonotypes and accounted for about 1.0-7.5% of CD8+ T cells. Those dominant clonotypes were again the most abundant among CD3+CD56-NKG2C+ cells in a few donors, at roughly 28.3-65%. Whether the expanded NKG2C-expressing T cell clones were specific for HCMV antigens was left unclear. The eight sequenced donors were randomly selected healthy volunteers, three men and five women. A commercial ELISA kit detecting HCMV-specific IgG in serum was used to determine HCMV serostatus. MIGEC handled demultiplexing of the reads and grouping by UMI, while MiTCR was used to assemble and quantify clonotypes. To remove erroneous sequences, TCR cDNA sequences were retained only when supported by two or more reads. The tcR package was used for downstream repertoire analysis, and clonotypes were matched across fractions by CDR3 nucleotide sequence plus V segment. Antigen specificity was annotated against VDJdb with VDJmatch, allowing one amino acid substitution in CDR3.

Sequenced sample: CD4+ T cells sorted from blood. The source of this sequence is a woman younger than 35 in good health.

The CDR3 region reads CASSDPLGDEQYF. The DNA reads TGCGCCAGCAGTGACCCACTCGGCGACGAGCAGTACTTC. The sequence is built from TRBV10-1 and TRBJ2-7; the D gene is not confidently resolved. V gives up 3 bases and J gives up 5 bases, and the segment between their germline ends measures 11 bases. The CDR3 numbers 13 residues from cysteine through phenylalanine. Of the read, only the CDR3 DNA is kept; its 39 bases are in frame from base 1. The CDR1 and CDR2 encoded by the germline V gene (reference sequence) are WNHNN and SYGVQD.